The rows below give T cell receptor beta chains drawn from one sample of a study of control samples from healthy donors and cancer patients. Sequencing was performed with immunoSEQ multiplex PCR; in TCRdb, only in-frame clones are kept and a portion is missing. Of approximately 90,000 clones in the sample, less than 90% were seen once. Sequencing was performed on blood. All receptors come from a woman aged 70-85 years in good health. The conserved cysteine and the conserved F or W are not part of the CDR3 here. Each record gives: V gene, CDR3 length, CDR3 protein.

>TRBV5-6|12
ASSLNRGLGELF
>TRBV5-4|12
ASSGLDGNTEAF
>TRBV6-5|11
ASSYRRNTEAF
>TRBV5-4|14
ASSTMTGENTGELF
>TRBV11-2|12
ASSSDSRPNEQF
>TRBV5-6|12
ASSLMRSNQPQH
>TRBV4-3|14
ASSMRLAGVGGELF
>TRBV6-5|10
ATSPNPYEQF
>TRBV3-1/TRBV3-2|13
ASSQARSPPGEQY
>TRBV18|12
ASSPEIAGNTIY
>TRBV14|13
ASSLTGGGYNEQF
>TRBV6-5|12
ASRPAGGAETQY
>TRBV4-3|14
ASSQDERGPRTEAF
>TRBV5-1|11
ASSLTANYGYT
>TRBV25-1|13
ASSLMTGSNSPLH
>TRBV6-4|11
ASSDLGGDTQY
>TRBV5-4|12
ASSSDLSTDTQY
>TRBV6-1|11
ASSDPRRGGYT
>TRBV7-9|13
ASSSTMGTGAGYT
>TRBV6-5|11
ASSVKTGYEQY
>TRBV3-1/TRBV3-2|13
ASSLWDRENYGYT